The 6 T cell receptor beta chains in this list originate from one sample, sequenced in a study of control samples from healthy donors and cancer patients (TCRdb year 2020). Library construction relied on the immunoSEQ multiplex PCR assay. Not all clones reach the TCRdb copy of this immuneACCESS table, which keeps in-frame sequences only. Checked studies attribute under half of the gap to unresolved V genes and leave the rest unexplained. In all, the sample holds 80,000 to 85,000 clones, and roughly 88% of those were seen once. The biggest ten clones account for around 5.7% of the sample. The sequencing input was blood. The receptor set was obtained from a woman between 50 and 59 years old in good health.

The CDR3 sequence is CASSLARQGADEQYF. As DNA, the CDR3 is TGCGCCAGCAGCTTGGCGAGACAGGGGGCCGACGAGCAGTACTTC. The V and J genes are TRBV5-1 and TRBJ2-7; 10 nucleotides line up with TRBD1. The germline CDR1 and CDR2 sequences are SGHRS and YFSETQ. After removal of 0 bases from V and 5 bases from J, the junction contained 5 bases not matched to a gene. CDR3 size: 15 residues.

This clone showed up just once. The rearrangement links TRBV18 to TRBJ1-5; 8 bases match TRBD1. Unmatched junction bases numbered 11, after V lost 3 bases and J lost 16 bases. From germline, CDR1 is KGHSH and CDR2 LQKENI. The CDR3 is 13 amino acids. The CDR3: CASSPNPGQVFHF. DNA of the CDR3: TGTGCCAGCTCACCCAACCCGGGACAGGTTTTCCATTTT.

The chain recombines TRBV11-2 with TRBJ1-1; the D is unclear. The V and J ends lost 3 bases and 2 bases respectively, with 4 bases between them. CDR1 and CDR2 from the germline V gene are SGHAT and FQNNGV. The CDR3 has 12 amino acids. The CDR3 reads CASSFVNTEAFF. Here the CDR3 DNA reads TGTGCCAGCAGCTTTGTAAACACTGAAGCTTTCTTT.

J is TRBJ1-2 and V is TRBV3-1 (or the pseudogene TRBV3-2); tentative D call: TRBD1 (5 bases). Trimming shortened V by 1 base and J by 7 bases, and 16 bases separated the two germline ends. This CDR3 has 15 amino acids. Germline lookup yields CDR1 LGHDT and CDR2 YNNKEL (reference sequence). The CDR3 DNA sequence: TGTGCCAGCAGCCAAGGTGTCCAGGGCGTCCGTGGCTACACCTTC. It codes for CASSQGVQGVRGYTF.

The J gene is TRBJ1-1, the V gene TRBV18; possibly TRBD1 for D (5 bases). The length of the CDR3 is 13 residues. Germline CDR1 KGHSH, CDR2 LQKENI. The V and J ends lost 4 bases and 5 bases respectively, with 11 bases between them. The CDR3 DNA follows: TGTGCCAGCTCACGCCGGGACGGTACTGAAGCTTTCTTT. As protein: CASSRRDGTEAFF.

The chain combines TRBV27 with TRBJ1-2, with D possibly matching TRBD1 (5 bases). Looked up from germline, CDR1 is MNHEY and CDR2 is SMNVEV (reference sequence). CDR3 length equals 13 residues. V was shortened by 3 bases and J by 8 bases, with 13 bases between the two germline ends. The CDR3 sequence is CASSLYQGNGYTF. The CDR3 nucleotides are TGTGCCAGCAGTTTGTATCAGGGAAACGGCTACACCTTC.